This record covers a single T cell receptor beta chain. Seattle patient enrollment occurred during active infection, with longitudinal follow-up thereafter. This sample stems from a study of blood T cell repertoires in COVID-19. Study as a whole: T cells, B-cell-depleted T cells, or PBMCs supplied cDNA or gDNA.

V was cut by 6 bases and J by 4 bases, with 12 bases left in between. The CDR3 sequence is 13 residues long. Germline V CDR1 and CDR2: SEHNR, FQNEAQ (reference sequence). In the study's own analysis: Amplifying reference gene primers gave estimates of nucleated cell counts. Sequenced by immunoSEQ multiplex PCR; TCRdb stores in-frame clones only, minus some. The V and J calls and clone size are taken from that table; D and trimming were inferred from the DNA. In the table there are a few hundred thousand clones, around 90% of which are singletons. Sequenced sample: peripheral blood. This rearrangement joins TRBV7-9 to TRBJ2-5, with D perhaps TRBD2 (6 bases). The TCR originated in a woman in her sixties or seventies with COVID-19, enrolled during active disease. CDR3 protein: CASSFVGGETQYF. CDR3 in DNA: TGTGCCAGCAGTTTCGTGGGGGGAGAGACCCAGTACTTC. Combining the CDR3 with reference TRBV7-9 and TRBJ2-5 gives the whole variable domain DTGVSQNPRHKITKRGQNVTFRCDPISEHNRLYWYRQTLGQGPEFLTYFQNEAQLEKSRLLSDRFSAERPKGSFSTLEIQRTEQGDSAMYLCASSFVGGETQYFGPGTRLLVL.